This record looks at one T cell receptor beta chain sequence and its context. The assay was immunoSEQ multiplex PCR, and TCRdb's table has in-frame clones only and misses some. The sample carries roughly 240,000 clones, about 82% recorded once. V shed 1 base and J 3 bases; nucleotides not matched to a gene: 5. The CDR3 totals 16 residues. CDR1 and CDR2 (germline): SGHVS, FQNEAQ. The sample originates from a study of blood T cell repertoires in COVID-19. This TCR came from a woman between 45 and 60 years old with acute COVID-19. The chain employs TRBV7-8 and TRBJ2-3; TRBD2 agrees at 9 bases. The sequenced sample was PBMCs or T cells enriched from blood (not recorded which). The CDR3 sequence is CASSLVRTSVTDTQYF. CDR3 DNA: TGTGCCAGCAGCTTAGTTAGGACTAGCGTTACAGATACGCAGTATTTT.